The source of this TCR beta chain is a study of T cell clones after liver transplantation. On the study more broadly: TCRbeta sequencing after a pre-transplant mixed lymphocyte reaction identified graft-donor-reactive clones, later tracked in post-transplant blood.

CDR1 and CDR2 (germline): MNHEY, SVGAGI. Trimming took 4 bases from V and 6 from J, leaving 13 bases between them. The CDR3 contains 14 residues. Measured with immunoSEQ multiplex PCR; TCRdb has only the in-frame clones, and not every one. Among more than 95,000 clones listed, less than 95% were seen once. The clonotype originates from a human patient who received a liver transplant. Some T cells may be graft donor cells. The V and J genes are TRBV6-5 and TRBJ1-3; no clear D gene. Specimen: CD4+ T cells from blood, collected 12 months after liver transplant. CDR3 residues: CASSSQARENTIYF. CDR3 DNA sequence: TGTGCCAGCAGTTCCCAGGCCAGAGAAAACACCATATATTTT.